A single sample is the source of the 22 T cell receptor beta chains below, sequenced in a study of early T cells in non-severe SARS-CoV-2 infection. TCRdb independently ran MiXCR on the 5' RACE reads; one entry per CDR3 protein. The sample contains 90,000 to 130,000 distinct CDR3 sequences, approximately 12% of which appear only once. The sample in question was whole blood, obtained at baseline. The receptors derive from an adult who was a healthcare worker with PCR-confirmed SARS-CoV-2 infection or an uninfected control (not recorded which).

This clonotype showed up many times. The genes are TRBV2 and TRBJ2-7; 11 nucleotides line up with TRBD2. The junction had 1 base not matched to a gene; V was cut back by 1 base and J by 2 bases. Germline loops: CDR1 SNHLY, CDR2 FYNNEI. CDR3 length equals 15 residues. CDR3 nucleotides: TGTGCCAGCAGTGAAGTGACTAGCGGGGCCTACGAGCAGTACTTC. Residues: CASSEVTSGAYEQYF.

The chain employs TRBV4-1 and TRBJ2-2; perhaps D is TRBD1 or TRBD2 (5 bases each). Trimming took 4 bases from V and 8 from J, leaving 11 bases between them. Germline V gene sequence: CDR1 MGHRA, CDR2 YSYEKL. CDR3 length: 13 amino acids. As DNA, the CDR3 is TGCGCCAGCAGCCTGGGACGGTCTGGGGAGCTGTTTTTT. Protein sequence: CASSLGRSGELFF.

In this sample, this clonotype turned up a few times. The chain combines TRBV12-3 or TRBV12-4 with TRBJ1-1; maybe TRBD1 (6 bases). The ends were cut back, 6 bases at V and 4 bases at J, with 15 bases in the middle. The CDR3 sequence is 14 residues long. The CDR3, as DNA: TGTGCCAGCAGGACTACCCAGGGGAGCACTGAAGCTTTCTTT. Protein sequence: CASRTTQGSTEAFF.

The chain employs TRBV6-2 or TRBV6-3 and TRBJ2-7; 9 positions match TRBD2. The germline V gene has CDR1 MNHEY and CDR2 SVGEGT. The CDR3 has 14 amino acids. J lost 2 bases, V lost 6 bases, and 5 bases had no gene match. The CDR3: CASRERGAPYEQYF. For the CDR3, the DNA is TGTGCCAGCAGGGAGCGGGGGGCCCCCTACGAGCAGTACTTC.

The CDR3 loop reads CASSHPGQQNEQFF. DNA of the CDR3: TGTGCCAGCAGCCACCCGGGACAGCAAAATGAGCAGTTCTTC. The chain is built from TRBV7-8 and TRBJ2-1; TRBD1 matches at 7 bases. Germline V gene lookup returns CDR1 SGHVS and CDR2 FQNEAQ. This CDR3 spans 14 amino acids. The ends lost 5 bases at V and 7 bases at J; junction bases unmatched: 8.

This clonotype was observed a handful of times. The V gene is TRBV20-1, the J gene TRBJ2-1; 10 bases match TRBD2. J lost 7 bases, V lost 1 base, and 7 bases had no gene match. Germline V gives CDR1 DFQATT, CDR2 SNEGSKA (reference sequence). This CDR3 spans 15 amino acids. CDR3 amino acids: CSARGPAGGPNEQFF. The CDR3 bases are TGCAGTGCTAGAGGCCCAGCGGGGGGGCCGAATGAGCAGTTCTTC.

This clonotype was recorded many times. The chain uses TRBV7-8 and TRBJ1-2; D not certain. CDR1 SGHVS and CDR2 FQNEAQ come from the germline V gene. The CDR3 contains 14 residues. V was cut by 5 bases and J by 0 bases, with 10 bases left in between. The DNA for the CDR3 is TGTGCCAGCAGCCAGGCGGCTGCTAACTATGGCTACACCTTC. Protein sequence: CASSQAAANYGYTF.

This clonotype was observed a few times. V gene TRBV27 combines with J gene TRBJ2-1; perhaps TRBD2 as D (5 bases). Looked up from germline, CDR1 is MNHEY and CDR2 is SMNVEV (reference sequence). The CDR3 covers 16 residues. The V end was cut by 3 bases, the J end by 7 bases, with 19 bases between. CDR3 protein: CASSLTWGAGENEQFF. CDR3 bases: TGTGCCAGCAGTTTGACGTGGGGAGCAGGAGAAAATGAGCAGTTCTTC.

This clonotype was recorded at least ten times. This rearrangement joins TRBV6-2 or TRBV6-3 to TRBJ2-3; maybe TRBD1 (5 bases). Germline lookup yields CDR1 MNHEY and CDR2 SVGEGT. With 5 bases removed from V and 2 bases from J, the gap between germline ends came to 8 bases. There are 13 residues in the CDR3. For the CDR3, the DNA is TGTGCCAGCAGTCCAGGGTCCACAGATACGCAGTATTTT. It yields the protein CASSPGSTDTQYF.

This clonotype was counted between two and nine times. The V and J genes are TRBV19 and TRBJ2-1; TRBD1 is a possible D gene (6 bases). Germline-derived CDR1 and CDR2 are LNHDA and SQIVND (reference sequence). The CDR3 is 14 residues long. V was trimmed by 6 bases and J by 5 bases, leaving 14 bases between them. The CDR3 sequence: CASRLQGHHNEQFF. Here the CDR3 DNA reads TGTGCCAGTAGGTTACAGGGACACCACAATGAGCAGTTCTTC.

This clonotype appeared a few times. The chain combines TRBV20-1 with TRBJ1-1, with TRBD1 matching 9 bases. CDR1 is DFQATT, CDR2 SNEGSKA, per germline (reference sequence). V gave up 3 bases and J gave up 9 bases; unmatched junction bases: 5. This CDR3 is built from 12 residues. CDR3 sequence reads: CSASPTGGQAFF. CDR3 sequence (DNA): TGCAGTGCTAGCCCGACAGGGGGACAAGCTTTCTTT.

The CDR3 sequence: CASSPLDRAAFF. The DNA of the CDR3 is TGTGCCAGCAGCCCCTTAGACAGAGCAGCTTTCTTT. The genes are TRBV7-6 and TRBJ1-1; D is perhaps TRBD1 (5 bases). The ends were cut back, 5 bases at V and 10 bases at J, with 14 bases in the middle. The CDR3 extends over 12 amino acids. From germline, CDR1 is SGHVS and CDR2 FNYEAQ.

This clonotype came up a few times. The rearrangement joins TRBV11-2 to TRBJ1-1; D uncertain. V gave up 5 bases and J gave up 4 bases, with 14 bases separating them. Germline V gene data show CDR1 as SGHAT and CDR2 as FQNNGV. The CDR3 consists of 14 residues. The CDR3 is CASSPSWGSTEAFF. CDR3 coding DNA: TGTGCCAGCAGCCCCTCCTGGGGTTCCACTGAAGCTTTCTTT.

This clonotype was seen a handful of times. The chain carries TRBV12-3 or TRBV12-4 and TRBJ1-5; TRBD1 aligns across 7 bases. The CDR3 is 14 amino acids. V gave up 5 bases and J gave up 7 bases; unmatched junction bases: 8. CDR3 protein: CASSPGQFYQPQHF. DNA of the CDR3: TGTGCCAGCAGTCCGGGACAGTTTTACCAGCCCCAGCATTTT.

This rearrangement joins TRBV27 to TRBJ1-1; 7 bases agree with TRBD1. This CDR3 comprises 16 residues. CDR1 and CDR2 (germline): MNHEY, SMNVEV (reference sequence). J gave up 1 base and V 6 bases, and 11 bases lay outside the gene matches. For the CDR3, the DNA is TGTGCCAGCAGCCTACAACCAGGGGGGCGGAACACTGAAGCTTTCTTT. It is translated as CASSLQPGGRNTEAFF.

The genes are TRBV3-1 and TRBJ2-7; 7 nucleotides line up with TRBD2. Germline CDR1 is LGHDT and CDR2 is YNNKEL (reference sequence). V trimming: 3 bases; J trimming: 7 bases; junction bases outside the gene matches: 0. The CDR3 length is 11 residues. In DNA form, the CDR3 reads TGTGCCAGCAGCCAGGGGGGGGAGCAGTACTTC. Protein: CASSQGGEQYF.

V usage is TRBV20-1 and J usage is TRBJ2-7; 7 bases are shared with TRBD1. The J segment lost 3 bases and the V segment lost 3 bases, leaving 11 bases of the junction unmatched. CDR1 and CDR2 from the germline V gene are DFQATT and SNEGSKA (reference sequence). This CDR3 is built from 15 residues. CDR3 DNA: TGCAGTGCTAGTCCCCCCGACAGGGACCGCTACGAGCAGTACTTC. Translation gives CSASPPDRDRYEQYF.

This clonotype was seen more than once but under ten times. The genes are TRBV18 and TRBJ2-7; D gene ambiguous. The germline V and J ends were trimmed by 3 bases and 2 bases, with 2 bases remaining between them. The CDR3 loop spans 11 amino acids. Looked up from germline, CDR1 is KGHSH and CDR2 is LQKENI. In DNA form, the CDR3 reads TGTGCCAGCTCACCCACCTACGAGCAGTACTTC. This sequence encodes CASSPTYEQYF.

Only a few counts were recorded for this clonotype. This chain connects TRBV28 to TRBJ2-1, with D possibly TRBD1 on 6 matching bases. V gave up 0 bases and J gave up 0 bases, with 12 bases separating them. CDR1 and CDR2 (germline): MDHEN, SYDVKM. CDR3 size: 17 residues. The CDR3 spells CASSLWGAESSYNEQFF. The CDR3 nucleotides are TGTGCCAGCAGTTTATGGGGGGCGGAAAGCTCCTACAATGAGCAGTTCTTC.

This clonotype came up a few times. This chain links TRBV2 with TRBJ2-1, with 10 bases aligning to TRBD2. The CDR3 runs 14 residues. The ends lost 4 bases at V and 4 bases at J; junction bases unmatched: 1. Germline-derived CDR1 and CDR2 are SNHLY and FYNNEI. The CDR3 reads CASSASGGYNEQFF. CDR3 nucleotide sequence: TGTGCCAGCAGTGCTAGCGGGGGTTACAATGAGCAGTTCTTC.

This clonotype occurred many times. This chain links TRBV27 with TRBJ1-1; D might be TRBD1 (6 bases). Germline assignment: CDR1 MNHEY and CDR2 SMNVEV (reference sequence). This CDR3 is built from 13 residues. Trimming took 6 bases from V and 2 from J, leaving 10 bases between them. The CDR3 reads CASSRQENTEAFF. The CDR3 region has the DNA TGTGCCAGCAGCCGACAGGAAAACACTGAAGCTTTCTTT.

This clonotype was counted between two and nine times. For the CDR3, the DNA is TGTGCCAGCACCAGTTACAGGGCTGGTGAGCAGTTCTTC. This sequence encodes CASTSYRAGEQFF. The chain links TRBV28 to TRBJ2-1, with a weak D call TRBD1 (6 bases). The CDR3 is 13 residues long. Germline CDR1 reads MDHEN; CDR2 reads SYDVKM. Trimming left V 7 bases short and J 9 bases short, with 16 bases between.